This entry lists 22 T cell receptor beta chains sequenced from one sample in a study of cytomegalovirus exposure and HLA in healthy donors. Primers included in the PCR were 60 Vbeta and 13 Jbeta primers. Repertoires were generated with immunoSEQ multiplex PCR, while TCRdb's copy carries only in-frame clones and drops some. The repertoire holds around 97,000 clones, with roughly four fifths as singletons. The sample consisted of PBMCs. These receptors were obtained from a man in his forties in good health and CMV-seropositive.

The chain couples TRBV29-1 to TRBJ2-7; D is unresolved. V lost 4 bases and J 3 bases, leaving 7 bases between the germline ends. CDR3 length equals 11 residues. Per the germline V gene, CDR1 is SQVTM and CDR2 is ANQGSEA. The CDR3 reads CSVVGGYEQYF. The CDR3 DNA is TGCAGCGTTGTAGGCGGCTACGAGCAGTACTTC.

This chain uses TRBV5-6 with TRBJ2-1, with 8 bases lining up with TRBD2. The CDR3 has 13 amino acids. V lost 2 bases to trimming and J lost 9 bases; unmatched junction nucleotides: 4. Looked up from germline, CDR1 is SGHDT and CDR2 is YYEEEE. The CDR3 coding sequence is TGTGCCAGCAGCTTCGGGGGGGGCAGTGAGCAGTTCTTC. This codes for CASSFGGGSEQFF. The full variable domain, with the rest looked up from reference TRBV5-6 and TRBJ2-1, is DAGVTQSPTHLIKTRGQQVTLRCSPKSGHDTVSWYQQALGQGPQFIFQYYEEEERQRGNFPDRFSGHQFPNYSSELNVNALLLGDSALYLCASSFGGGSEQFFGPGTRLTVL.

The rearrangement links TRBV10-2 to TRBJ1-5; TRBD1 might be the D (5 bases). CDR1 and CDR2 from the germline V gene are WSHSY and SAAADI. Trimming took 5 bases from V and 3 from J, leaving 17 bases between them. The CDR3 has 16 amino acids. The CDR3 region is CASSSTGQGVNQPQHF. CDR3 bases: TGCGCCAGCAGTTCCACTGGACAAGGGGTCAATCAGCCCCAGCATTTT.

The chain employs TRBV4-2 and TRBJ2-1, with TRBD2 identical over 7 bases. The ends lost 5 bases at V and 6 bases at J; junction bases unmatched: 4. The germline V gene encodes CDR1 LGHNA and CDR2 YNFKEQ. This CDR3 has 13 residues. CDR3 in amino acids: CASSSPGGNEQFF. The CDR3 DNA is TGTGCCAGCAGCTCCCCGGGGGGCAATGAGCAGTTCTTC.

The chain uses TRBV27 and TRBJ1-2; unclear D gene. There are 12 residues in the CDR3. Germline assignment: CDR1 MNHEY and CDR2 SMNVEV (reference sequence). The germline V and J ends were trimmed by 6 bases and 7 bases, with 12 bases remaining between them. The CDR3 bases are TGTGCCAGCAGGACCCTAGATGCTGGCTACACCTTC. Translated: CASRTLDAGYTF.

This chain joins TRBV6-5 and TRBJ2-7, with 9 bases that match TRBD2. With 6 bases clipped from V and 6 bases from J, the junction kept 9 bases outside the gene matches. Germline V CDR1 and CDR2: MNHEY, SVGAGI. The CDR3 is 14 residues long. The CDR3 sequence: CASRLVREGGEQYF. The CDR3 DNA sequence: TGTGCCAGCAGATTGGTGCGGGAGGGAGGCGAGCAGTACTTC.

The J gene is TRBJ2-3, the V gene TRBV6-6; possible D gene TRBD2, 6 bases. Trimming removed 8 bases from V and 6 bases from J, with 6 bases in between. CDR1 and CDR2 from the germline V gene are MNHNY and SVGAGI (reference sequence). CDR3 length equals 10 residues. The CDR3 region is CASRGDTQYF. The CDR3 DNA reads as TGTGCCAGCCGGGGGGATACGCAGTATTTT.

This chain joins TRBV2 and TRBJ2-7; 7 bases agree with TRBD1. CDR3 length equals 12 residues. Germline CDR1 is SNHLY and CDR2 is FYNNEI. V trimming: 7 bases; J trimming: 3 bases; junction bases outside the gene matches: 3. The CDR3 DNA reads as TGTGCCAGCACTTGGGACAGCTACGAGCAGTACTTC. The encoded protein is CASTWDSYEQYF.

The rearrangement links TRBV7-8 to TRBJ1-5, with TRBD1 identical over 7 bases. Germline CDR1 reads SGHVS; CDR2 reads FQNEAQ. This CDR3 has 15 residues. The ends lost 5 bases at V and 0 bases at J; junction bases unmatched: 4. Written as DNA, the CDR3 is TGTGCCAGCAGCGACAGGGTCTATAGCAATCAGCCCCAGCATTTT. Translated: CASSDRVYSNQPQHF.

The genes are TRBV25-1 and TRBJ2-7; D perhaps matches TRBD2 (6 bases). CDR1 and CDR2 from the germline V gene are MGHDK and SYGVNS. CDR3 length: 15 residues. Trimming shortened V by 2 bases and J by 3 bases, and 14 bases separated the two germline ends. In DNA form, the CDR3 reads TGTGCCAGCAGTGAAGGGGGAGCGGGCTTCTACGAGCAGTACTTC. This translates into CASSEGGAGFYEQYF.

This chain connects TRBV7-8 to TRBJ1-1, with no clear D. Germline V gene sequence: CDR1 SGHVS, CDR2 FQNEAQ. Trimming stripped 5 bases from V and 4 bases from J, with 8 bases between. This CDR3 contains 12 residues. The CDR3 region has the DNA TGTGCCAGCAGCCCCCCCGGCACTGAAGCTTTCTTT. Residues: CASSPPGTEAFF.

The chain joins TRBV11-2 to TRBJ1-2; TRBD1 aligns across 10 bases. The CDR3 extends over 19 amino acids. After removal of 7 bases from V and 0 bases from J, the junction contained 17 bases not matched to a gene. Germline V gene lookup returns CDR1 SGHAT and CDR2 FQNNGV. DNA for the CDR3: TGTGCCAGCAAACAATACCGGGACAGGGGAGTTCTAGCTAACTATGGCTACACCTTC. Encoded protein: CASKQYRDRGVLANYGYTF.

The chain combines TRBV4-2 with TRBJ1-1, with 12 bases fitting TRBD1. After removal of 1 base from V and 2 bases from J, the junction contained 17 bases not matched to a gene. The length of the CDR3 is 21 residues. The germline V gene has CDR1 LGHNA and CDR2 YNFKEQ. CDR3 DNA sequence: TGTGCCAGCAGCCAAGCTCCAATCGGGACAGGGGGCAGGGGAGGAAACACTGAAGCTTTCTTT. It translates to CASSQAPIGTGGRGGNTEAFF.

The chain links TRBV28 to TRBJ1-1; 8 nucleotides agree with TRBD1. CDR1 MDHEN and CDR2 SYDVKM come from the germline V gene. The CDR3 extends over 12 amino acids. J lost 8 bases, V lost 6 bases, and 5 bases had no gene match. The CDR3 nucleotides are TGTGCCAGCAGCCCCTGGACAGGGGAAGCTTTCTTT. Protein: CASSPWTGEAFF.

This chain joins TRBV6-6 and TRBJ2-1; 7 bases are a match to TRBD1. CDR3 length: 16 residues. The V gene's germline CDR1 is MNHNY and CDR2 SVGAGI (reference sequence). V trimming: 5 bases; J trimming: 0 bases; junction bases outside the gene matches: 7. In DNA form, the CDR3 reads TGTGCCAGCAGTCGAAACAGGGGTGGCTCCTACAATGAGCAGTTCTTC. This codes for CASSRNRGGSYNEQFF.

In this sample, this clone turned up once. This CDR3 is CASSARQGMNTEAFF. In DNA form, the CDR3 reads TGTGCCAGCAGCGCTAGACAGGGGATGAACACTGAAGCTTTCTTT. The chain employs TRBV9 and TRBJ1-1, with 8 bases that match TRBD1. Germline assignment: CDR1 SGDLS and CDR2 YYNGEE. The CDR3 spans 15 residues. J lost 0 bases, V lost 3 bases, and 4 bases had no gene match.

The rearrangement uses TRBV5-1 and TRBJ2-2; D possibly corresponds to TRBD1 (5 bases). The CDR3 covers 15 residues. Germline CDR1 and CDR2: SGHRS and YFSETQ. Trimming took 5 bases from V and 4 from J, leaving 15 bases between them. This chain's CDR3 is CASSSVAGLTGELFF. The CDR3 DNA is TGCGCCAGCAGTTCGGTGGCAGGGCTCACCGGGGAGCTGTTTTTT.

The rearrangement joins TRBV27 to TRBJ2-7; tentative D call: TRBD1 (6 bases). The V gene's germline CDR1 is MNHEY and CDR2 SMNVEV (reference sequence). The CDR3 extends over 16 amino acids. Trimming pared 4 bases from V and 0 bases from J, leaving 16 bases between. The CDR3 DNA reads as TGTGCCAGCAGTTCCCCTACCCGGACAGCCTCCTACGAGCAGTACTTC. Translating gives CASSSPTRTASYEQYF.

In DNA, the CDR3 is TGTGCCAGCAGCCCTCAACCGAGCTCCTACGAGCAGTACTTC. This gives the protein CASSPQPSSYEQYF. The chain uses TRBV7-9 and TRBJ2-7; D remains ambiguous. The ends were cut back, 5 bases at V and 0 bases at J, with 11 bases in the middle. This CDR3 contains 14 residues. Looked up from germline, CDR1 is SEHNR and CDR2 is FQNEAQ (reference sequence). Drawing the rest from reference TRBV7-9 and TRBJ2-7, the complete variable domain is DTGVSQNPRHKITKRGQNVTFRCDPISEHNRLYWYRQTLGQGPEFLTYFQNEAQLEKSRLLSDRFSAERPKGSFSTLEIQRTEQGDSAMYLCASSPQPSSYEQYFGPGTRLTVT.

The chain employs TRBV28 and TRBJ2-7; TRBD1 agrees at 7 bases. The CDR3 is made up of 15 amino acids. Germline trimming cut 3 bases from V and 3 bases from J; bases unmatched to any gene: 8. The germline CDR1 and CDR2 sequences are MDHEN and SYDVKM. The CDR3 region is CASSFGNRGLYEQYF. The CDR3 DNA reads as TGTGCCAGCAGTTTTGGCAACAGGGGCCTCTACGAGCAGTACTTC.

The J gene is TRBJ1-1, the V gene TRBV29-1; no reliable D call. The CDR3 loop spans 13 amino acids. V lost 4 bases and J 4 bases, leaving 13 bases between the germline ends. Germline CDR1 SQVTM, CDR2 ANQGSEA. The CDR3 is CSVVRVVSTEAFF. The CDR3, as DNA: TGCAGCGTTGTCCGGGTAGTGAGCACTGAAGCTTTCTTT. The variable domain in full, completed from reference TRBV29-1 and TRBJ1-1, reads SAVISQKPSRDICQRGTSLTIQCQVDSQVTMMFWYRQQPGQSLTLIATANQGSEATYESGFVIDKFPISRPNLTFSTLTVSNMSPEDSSIYLCSVVRVVSTEAFFGQGTRLTVV.

The rearrangement uses TRBV29-1 and TRBJ1-1; D is undetermined. The CDR3 extends over 11 amino acids. Germline assignment: CDR1 SQVTM and CDR2 ANQGSEA. CDR3 coding DNA: TGCAGTGTACAGAAGATCACTGAAGCTTTCTTT. Protein product: CSVQKITEAFF.